A selection of T cell receptor beta chains follows, all from one sample in a study of regulatory T cells in long-lasting Graves disease. MiXCR, applied by TCRdb to the multiplex PCR reads, yields one record per CDR3 protein. The sample lists about 540,000 distinct CDR3 sequences; roughly 13% were seen once. These data were also reused for a study on T cells in Graves' hyperthyroidism and ophthalmopathy.

The sample consisted of peripheral blood mononuclear cells (PBMCs), taken at new diagnosis, from a patient treated with antithyroid drugs. All receptors come from a man younger than 45 with Graves disease. The CDR3 runs from the conserved cysteine through the conserved F or W. Fields, in order: clone size, J gene, V gene, D gene, CDR3 protein, CDR3 DNA. D genes are given only for firm matches. Some rows mark clone size as missing; the rest say once, few, many or name a class of expanded clone.

>few|TRBJ2-1|TRBV6-2/TRBV6-3|TRBD2
CASSYSRASAGDEQFF
TGTGCCAGCAGTTACTCTCGCGCCAGTGCGGGGGATGAGCAGTTCTTC
>many|TRBJ2-1|TRBV6-2/TRBV6-3|TRBD2
CASTPGEGDSNEQFF
TGTGCCAGCACCCCCGGGGAGGGAGACAGCAATGAGCAGTTCTTC
>many|TRBJ2-1|TRBV6-1|TRBD2
CASSGTSALQFEQFF
TGTGCCAGCAGTGGGACTAGCGCGCTACAATTTGAGCAGTTCTTC
>many|TRBJ2-2|TRBV20-1|-
CSATGGHHTGELFF
TGCAGTGCTACGGGGGGACACCACACCGGGGAGCTGTTTTTT
>-|TRBJ2-1|TRBV19|-
CASARQGNYNEQFF
TGTGCCAGTGCCCGGCAGGGGAACTACAATGAGCAGTTCTTC
>few|TRBJ2-1|TRBV29-1|-
CSVGGHGLYNEQFF
TGCAGCGTTGGGGGGCACGGTTTATACAATGAGCAGTTCTTC
>few|TRBJ2-1|TRBV20-1|TRBD2
CSAREVAGVGEQFF
TGCAGTGCTAGAGAGGTAGCGGGAGTTGGTGAGCAGTTCTTC
>many|TRBJ2-1|TRBV2|-
CASRFLAEGEVEQFF
TGTGCCAGCAGGTTTCTGGCGGAGGGGGAGGTTGAGCAGTTCTTC
>-|TRBJ2-7|TRBV30|-
CAWSTGTPLREQYF
TGTGCCTGGAGTACGGGGACACCCTTGAGGGAGCAGTACTTC
>few|TRBJ2-4|TRBV2|-
CASSDTGLNIQYF
TGTGCCAGCAGTGACACAGGGTTGAACATTCAGTACTTC
>-|TRBJ2-1|TRBV5-6|TRBD1
CASSTLTGILSNEQFF
TGTGCCAGCAGCACCCTGACAGGGATTTTGTCCAATGAGCAGTTCTTC
>many|TRBJ1-5|TRBV20-1|-
CSARAKGQSNQPQHF
TGCAGTGCTAGAGCGAAGGGGCAAAGCAATCAGCCCCAGCATTTT
>many|TRBJ1-5|TRBV20-1|-
CSARVWGGPLDQPQHF
TGCAGTGCTAGAGTGTGGGGAGGGCCTCTCGATCAGCCCCAGCATTTT
>many|TRBJ2-3|TRBV6-2/TRBV6-3|TRBD1
CASSEIGGQITDTQYF
TGTGCCAGCAGTGAAATTGGGGGACAGATCACAGATACGCAGTATTTT
>many|TRBJ2-1|TRBV2|-
CASSRQYEGSYNEQFF
TGTGCCAGCAGTCGCCAGTACGAAGGGTCCTACAATGAGCAGTTCTTC
>many|TRBJ2-2|TRBV5-1|TRBD1
CASSLGGGQQSTSNTGELFF
TGCGCCAGCAGCTTGGGTGGGGGACAGCAATCGACTTCGAACACCGGGGAGCTGTTTTTT
>few|TRBJ2-5|TRBV6-1|TRBD2
CASNPSGLQETQYF
TGTGCCAGCAATCCTAGCGGTCTACAAGAGACCCAGTACTTC
>few|TRBJ1-5|TRBV20-1|TRBD1
CSARDPGQGAGQPQHF
TGCAGTGCTAGAGATCCGGGACAGGGGGCGGGACAGCCCCAGCATTTT
>-|TRBJ2-5|TRBV30|-
CAWSVTEYVRGREETQYF
TGTGCCTGGAGTGTTACAGAATATGTCAGGGGTAGGGAAGAGACCCAGTACTTC
>few|TRBJ1-5|TRBV19|TRBD1
CASTPDRGSVNQPQHF
TGTGCCAGTACCCCAGACAGGGGGTCGGTTAATCAGCCCCAGCATTTT
>many|TRBJ2-3|TRBV2|-
CASSISDTQYF
TGTGCCAGCAGCATTTCAGATACGCAGTATTTT
>many|TRBJ2-3|TRBV30|-
CAWSVSSPDTQYF
TGTGCCTGGAGTGTGTCTAGCCCAGATACGCAGTATTTT
>few|TRBJ2-2|TRBV19|-
CASSRNGAGELFF
TGTGCCAGTAGTAGGAATGGGGCCGGGGAGCTGTTTTTT
>-|TRBJ2-2|TRBV6-2/TRBV6-3|TRBD1
CASRYTGAGELFF
TGTGCCAGCAGATATACAGGGGCCGGGGAGCTGTTTTTT
>many|TRBJ2-7|TRBV30|-
CAWSVGISYEQYF
TGTGCCTGGAGTGTAGGGATCTCCTACGAGCAGTACTTC
>many|TRBJ1-2|TRBV27|TRBD1
CASSPTLTGTLNYGYTF
TGTGCCAGCAGTCCGACCCTGACAGGGACCTTAAACTATGGCTACACCTTC
>many|TRBJ2-2|TRBV6-2/TRBV6-3|TRBD1
CASSPTGGAGTGELFF
TGTGCCAGCAGCCCCACAGGGGGCGCAGGTACCGGGGAGCTGTTTTTT
>-|TRBJ2-1|TRBV5-6|-
CASSAILGGGNNEQFF
TGTGCCAGCAGCGCAATACTAGGGGGGGGGAACAATGAGCAGTTCTTC
>-|TRBJ2-3|TRBV9|-
CASSVAGRGLDTQYF
TGTGCCAGCAGCGTAGCCGGCAGGGGTCTGGATACGCAGTATTTT
>many|TRBJ2-3|TRBV5-1|TRBD2
CASSLLILAGGRGDTQYF
TGCGCCAGCAGCTTGTTGATCCTAGCGGGAGGGCGCGGGGATACGCAGTATTTT
>many|TRBJ2-3|TRBV10-3|TRBD2
CAIKNSGIADTQYF
TGTGCCATCAAGAATAGCGGGATCGCAGATACGCAGTATTTT
>many|TRBJ2-5|TRBV20-1|TRBD1
CSARLLAGGIETQYF
TGCAGTGCTAGATTGTTGGCAGGGGGCATAGAGACCCAGTACTTC
>few|TRBJ2-3|TRBV7-9|-
CASSFLQGRDTQYF
TGTGCCAGCAGCTTTCTTCAGGGAAGAGATACGCAGTATTTT
>many|TRBJ2-7|TRBV29-1|TRBD2
CSVTGTSNAFYEQYF
TGCAGCGTTACCGGGACTAGTAATGCTTTTTACGAGCAGTACTTC
>many|TRBJ2-7|TRBV6-1|-
CASTTDERVSREQYF
TGTGCCAGCACCACCGACGAACGGGTTTCCCGCGAGCAGTACTTC
>few|TRBJ1-2|TRBV6-1|TRBD1
CASSRTGQDGYTF
TGTGCCAGCAGTCGGACAGGGCAGGATGGCTACACCTTC
>many|TRBJ2-7|TRBV11-2|-
CASMNLYSYEQYF
TGTGCCAGCATGAACCTATACAGCTACGAGCAGTACTTC
>-|TRBJ1-1|TRBV9|TRBD1
CASSVGRGHTEAFF
TGTGCCAGCAGCGTAGGGAGGGGGCACACTGAAGCTTTCTTT
>many|TRBJ1-3|TRBV3-1|-
CAGSHDSGNTIYF
TGTGCCGGCAGCCATGACTCTGGAAACACCATATATTTT
>few|TRBJ2-1|TRBV3-1|TRBD2
CASSRVTSGRVANNEQFF
TGTGCCAGCAGCCGGGTCACTAGCGGGAGGGTTGCCAACAATGAGCAGTTCTTC
>-|TRBJ1-6|TRBV29-1|-
CSAKRDYNSPLHF
TGCAGCGCCAAGAGGGACTATAATTCACCCCTCCACTTT
>many|TRBJ2-3|TRBV19|TRBD2
CATQTAGGADTQYF
TGTGCCACCCAAACCGCGGGAGGGGCAGATACGCAGTATTTT
>many|TRBJ2-7|TRBV7-2|-
CASSLVDTVSYEQYF
TGTGCCAGCAGCTTAGTTGACACCGTCTCCTACGAGCAGTACTTC
>-|TRBJ2-1|TRBV9|-
CASSQTSVGEQFF
TGTGCCAGCAGCCAGACTAGTGTCGGCGAGCAGTTCTTC
>few|TRBJ2-6|TRBV30|TRBD1
CAWNLLQGAGANVLTF
TGTGCCTGGAACCTTCTACAGGGGGCTGGGGCCAACGTCCTGACTTTC
>many|TRBJ2-7|TRBV2|-
CASSPTGRQAYEQYF
TGTGCCAGCAGCCCGACCGGGCGCCAGGCCTACGAGCAGTACTTC
>few|TRBJ2-2|TRBV4-1|-
CASSTPALLNTGELFF
TGCGCCAGCAGCACTCCGGCGCTACTTAACACCGGGGAGCTGTTTTTT
>many|TRBJ2-1|TRBV12-3/TRBV12-4|-
CASTSWGDPGLASNEQFF
TGTGCCAGCACCTCTTGGGGGGATCCGGGACTGGCCTCCAATGAGCAGTTCTTC
>many|TRBJ2-2|TRBV11-2|TRBD2
CASTLAGRSGELFF
TGTGCCAGCACCCTAGCGGGAAGGAGCGGGGAGCTGTTTTTT